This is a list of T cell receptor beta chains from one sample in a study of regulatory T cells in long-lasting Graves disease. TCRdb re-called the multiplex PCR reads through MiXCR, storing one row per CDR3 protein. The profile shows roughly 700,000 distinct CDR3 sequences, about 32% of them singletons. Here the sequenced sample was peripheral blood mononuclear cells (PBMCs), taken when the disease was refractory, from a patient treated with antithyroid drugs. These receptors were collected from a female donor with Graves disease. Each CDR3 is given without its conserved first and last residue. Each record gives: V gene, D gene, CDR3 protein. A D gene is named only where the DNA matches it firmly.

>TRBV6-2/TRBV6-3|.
ASLREAGNTEAF
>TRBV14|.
ASSQPQGLEAF
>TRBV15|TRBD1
ATSRGQGGRPQH
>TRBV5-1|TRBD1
ASGIDRAYT
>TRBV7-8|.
ASSLGGAAPLH
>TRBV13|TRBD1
ARSGQPGQGNTEAF
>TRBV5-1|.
ASSFGGTGQPQH
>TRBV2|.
ASSVNYSGNTIY
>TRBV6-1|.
ASSYDGGNTIY
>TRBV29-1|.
SVGVGNTIY
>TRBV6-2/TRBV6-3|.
ASSYIGNGELF
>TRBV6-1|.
ASSDLLGYSAAF
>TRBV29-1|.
SVDLGVGNTIY
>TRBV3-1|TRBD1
ASSQGGTGRYQPQH
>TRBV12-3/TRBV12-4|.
ASSTDPVWGGGNTEAF
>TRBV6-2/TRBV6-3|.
ASSESVLGDLSNYGYT
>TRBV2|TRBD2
ASIGLAGGSWQF
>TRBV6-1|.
ASRPRDLDQPQH
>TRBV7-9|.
ASSFLGNSPYGYT
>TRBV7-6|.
ASSLTTGRNSPLH
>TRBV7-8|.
ASSLWDGEDEKLF
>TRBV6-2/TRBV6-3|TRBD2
ASSYRGLAEETQY
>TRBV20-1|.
SARDAYRGYGYT
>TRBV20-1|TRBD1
SASRDSFTGELF
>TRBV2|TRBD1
ASTPNRGLGYGYT
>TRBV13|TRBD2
ASSLCSGSSCETQY
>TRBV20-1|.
SASLRWGGVYNHT
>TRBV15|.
ATSKEPRSRDEQF
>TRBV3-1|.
ASAGPRGQETQY
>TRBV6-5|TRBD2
ASSYSKGLAGANTGELF